Below, one T cell receptor beta chain is given with its context. Its antigen is unknown. Base qualities are not provided; no much larger clone lies one nucleotide away. TCRbeta CDR3 regions were amplified from genomic DNA using the immunoSEQ Assay, a bias-controlled multiplex PCR. Concerning the study's data processing: Nucleated cell counts per sample were estimated from amplification of reference gene primers within the assay. To quantify the absolute abundance of each unique TCRbeta CDR3 rearrangement, sequence reads were collapsed and filtered. For each sample, productive Simpson clonality was calculated as the square root of Simpson's diversity index across productive rearrangements. TCRdb re-hosts the immuneACCESS table, in-frame sequences only. Its copies lack some clones; in the studies checked, an unresolved V gene accounts for under half of them, and the cause for the rest is not known. That table supplies the V and J calls and clone size; D and trimming were determined from the DNA. This sample gives about 120,000 clones in total; roughly 83% of them show up just once. The leading ten clones occupy about 40% of the sample.

The sample comes from a study of blood T cell repertoires in COVID-19 (dated by TCRdb to the early 2020s). Notes on the research overall: Samples from collaborators originated in the United States, Italy and Spain and spanned both the acute and convalescent phases of COVID-19. The material from the prospective study consisted of cDNA or gDNA derived from T cells, B-cell-depleted T cells, or PBMCs. The dataset comprised deeply sampled blood TCRbeta repertoires from subjects exposed to, actively infected with, or recovered from COVID-19. The repertoires were released in a freely available public database meant as a resource for research on the immune response to SARS-CoV-2. The samples were drawn from two sources: the first 160 participants of the ongoing ImmuneRACE study, and about 1,300 subjects contributed by 6 global collaborators. Sample metadata almost always included a de-identified subject ID, COVID-19 status, age in years and sex. Where available, HLA class I and class II types were obtained from metadata supplied by the sample provider rather than from assay-based typing.

Paper-wide results and their limitations: Clinical and demographic metadata were provided uncurated, with the amount varying by source and participant.

Each collaborating institution followed its own protocols to collect whole blood in K2EDTA tubes. For TCRbeta analysis, collaborators shipped samples in one of three forms: frozen whole blood, isolated PBMCs, or DNA extracted from either of those sample types. CDR1 and CDR2 are drawn from the germline V gene: MNHEY, SVGAGI. Trimming leaves V shorter by 4 bases and J shorter by 7 bases, with the junction holding 9 bases beyond the gene matches. The CDR3, cysteine through phenylalanine, is 16 amino acids long. CDR3 DNA only is kept here, 48 bases in frame from base 1. The source material was peripheral blood. The source of this sequence is a man between 40 and 49 years old with active or convalescent COVID-19. The sequence is built from TRBV6-5 and TRBJ2-1, and TRBD1 aligns with 11 junction nucleotides. CDR3 loop: CASSSFWDRGLNEQFF. At the DNA level, the sequence is TGTGCCAGCAGTTCCTTCTGGGACAGGGGGTTAAATGAGCAGTTCTTC.